The rows below give T cell receptor beta chains drawn from one sample of a study of blood T cell repertoires in COVID-19. Libraries were prepared by immunoSEQ multiplex PCR; TCRdb keeps only in-frame clonotypes and omits some of them. The table has approximately 150,000 clones, roughly 90% seen once. Sequencing was done on a sample of peripheral blood. Source of these receptors: a woman aged 55-69 years with active or convalescent COVID-19. Each CDR3 is given with its conserved first and last residue. The order of the fields is CDR3 protein, V gene.

CDR3: CASSLGRRARVGNQPQHF
V: TRBV14

CDR3: CASSSPARGRGSYGYTF
V: TRBV19

CDR3: CATGGTSTDTQYF
V: TRBV24-1

CDR3: CASSSLQGGLGYSPLHF
V: TRBV7-2

CDR3: CASSIGSGGGSYEQYF
V: TRBV19

CDR3: CASKPTGYSNQPQHF
V: TRBV19

CDR3: CATSPGLGQPQHF
V: TRBV15

CDR3: CASSRHQEADYGYTF
V: TRBV3-1/TRBV3-2

CDR3: CASSLAGPETQYF
V: TRBV28

CDR3: CASSPFGGTEAFF
V: TRBV6-2/TRBV6-3

CDR3: CASSQGAYSLIF
V: TRBV14

CDR3: CARSLRDRLTLEQQSNSGNTIYF
V: TRBV5-3

CDR3: CAIGTGSSGNTIYF
V: TRBV10-3

CDR3: CASIPPGQGHNEQFF
V: TRBV19

CDR3: CASSVEGRMNTEAFF
V: TRBV9

CDR3: CASSQASGEQPQHF
V: TRBV3-1/TRBV3-2

CDR3: CASSLGALQQETQYF
V: TRBV5-5

CDR3: CATSRTPSGFGNTIYF
V: TRBV15

CDR3: CASSPTDSGYTF
V: TRBV6-5

CDR3: CASSQDNGETYEQYF
V: TRBV4-1

CDR3: CASSRTGGGYTF
V: TRBV7-9

CDR3: CASSLEGASTDTQYF
V: TRBV7-2

CDR3: CASSLGTSGAGTDTQYF
V: TRBV5-4

CDR3: CASSQVRGYTGELFF
V: TRBV4-3

CDR3: CASSLVGGRADTQYF
V: TRBV7-2

CDR3: CASSPQGLGNTIYF
V: TRBV5-1

CDR3: CAWSSPSGVGNEQFF
V: TRBV30

CDR3: CASSFFSNGYTF
V: TRBV7-2

CDR3: CASSLAEDSPLHF
V: TRBV5-1

CDR3: CASSLQENSPLHF
V: TRBV5-1

CDR3: CASSMGGLAFNEKLFF
V: TRBV19

CDR3: CASSDAHNLGNTEAFF
V: TRBV2

CDR3: CASSTPGQTYEQYF
V: TRBV7-2

CDR3: CASSLGAGDGNTIYF
V: TRBV7-9

CDR3: CASETGIQETQYF
V: TRBV6-5